These 4 T cell receptor beta chains came from one sample sequenced in a study of response to subunit inactivated influenza vaccine. A single record per CDR3 protein comes from TCRdb applying MiXCR to the RT-PCR reads. This table has 150,000 to 200,000 distinct CDR3 sequences, about 10% appearing once. Sequenced here: non-naive T cells sorted from PBMCs, sampled on the day of vaccination. The receptor set was obtained from a man aged 50-60 years who received an inactivated influenza vaccine.

This clonotype showed up just a few times. The rearrangement joins TRBV10-3 to TRBJ2-2; possible D gene TRBD1, 6 bases. With 6 bases removed from V and 5 bases from J, the gap between germline ends came to 25 bases. This CDR3 comprises 18 residues. Germline V lookup: CDR1 ENHRY, CDR2 SYGVKD. CDR3 DNA sequence: TGTGCCATCAGGGACTTTACAGGGATTGGTAGACGGACCGGGGAGCTGTTTTTT. This codes for CAIRDFTGIGRRTGELFF.

This rearrangement joins TRBV3-1 to TRBJ2-7; D is perhaps TRBD1 (5 bases). Germline assignment: CDR1 LGHDT and CDR2 YNNKEL (reference sequence). V was clipped by 1 base and J by 3 bases, with 22 bases between them. The length of the CDR3 is 18 residues. CDR3 sequence (DNA): TGTGCCAGCAGCCAAGTCCTCCGGAGAAGCGCAGGGTTCTACGAGCAGTACTTC. Its translation: CASSQVLRRSAGFYEQYF.

V is TRBV2 and J is TRBJ1-1; no clear D. CDR1 and CDR2 (germline): SNHLY, FYNNEI. The CDR3 contains 12 residues. Trimming shortened V by 5 bases and J by 4 bases, and 8 bases separated the two germline ends. The CDR3 spells CASSPEVTEAFF. As DNA, the CDR3 is TGTGCCAGCAGTCCCGAGGTCACTGAAGCTTTCTTT.

This clonotype came up many times. The chain links TRBV5-1 to TRBJ2-5; no definite D call. V lost 4 bases and J 3 bases, leaving 7 bases between the germline ends. The CDR3 consists of 12 residues. Germline CDR1 reads SGHRS; CDR2 reads YFSETQ. The CDR3 coding sequence is TGCGCCAGCAGCAATACCAAAGAGACCCAGTACTTC. Protein sequence: CASSNTKETQYF. Together with reference TRBV5-1 and TRBJ2-5, the CDR3 gives the full variable domain: KAGVTQTPRYLIKTRGQQVTLSCSPISGHRSVSWYQQTPGQGLQFLFEYFSETQRNKGNFPGRFSGRQFSNSRSEMNVSTLELGDSALYLCASSNTKETQYFGPGTRLLVL.